This paragraph reports one T cell receptor (beta chain). This entry is derived from a study of long-term antiretroviral therapy in people with HIV. The run of the v3.0 immunoSEQ assay was at survey level. The table came from immunoSEQ multiplex PCR; TCRdb's copy has only in-frame clones and leaves some out. The sample contains 20,000 to 30,000 clones, around 95% of which appear only once. Germline V lookup: CDR1 MNHEY, CDR2 SMNVEV (reference sequence). The CDR3 has 15 residues. V lost 10 bases and J 5 bases, leaving 23 bases between the germline ends. The sequenced sample was unsorted PBMCs, obtained about 4.7 years after starting antiretroviral therapy. The rearrangement joins TRBV27 to TRBJ1-2; no definite D call. This clonotype was sampled from a woman aged 45-60 years with HIV. The CDR3 nucleotides are TGTGCCATCGAAGAACCGGGCCTTCGCCTATATGGCTACACCTTC. Its protein product is CAIEEPGLRLYGYTF.